The next 24 T cell receptor beta chains were all read from a single sample in a study of T-cell reconstitution after alpha-beta-depleted transplantation in children. Researchers prepared the TCRbeta library using unique molecular identifiers, the study reports. TCRdb re-called the PCR reads with MiXCR, one entry per CDR3 protein. This table holds 80,000 or so distinct CDR3 sequences, roughly 14% found once. The specimen was PBMCs, mostly from graft donor cells, collected 180 days after TCRalphabeta/CD19-depleted stem cell transplant. The source of these receptors is a male patient aged 2-15 years who had a stem cell transplant for acute lymphoblastic leukemia, so the T cells may come from the graft donor.

The rearrangement links TRBV11-2 to TRBJ2-6; a possible D gene is TRBD2 (6 bases). The CDR3 loop spans 15 amino acids. Trimming cost V 5 bases and J 4 bases, with 12 bases left between them. Germline V gene data show CDR1 as SGHAT and CDR2 as FQNNGV. The CDR3: CASSGGRTGANVLTF. The DNA for the CDR3 is TGTGCCAGCAGCGGAGGGAGGACAGGGGCCAACGTCCTGACTTTC. Variable domain in full (rest from reference TRBV11-2 and TRBJ2-6): EAGVAQSPRYKIIEKRQSVAFWCNPISGHATLYWYQQILGQGPKLLIQFQNNGVVDDSQLPKDRFSAERLKGVDSTLKIQPAKLEDSAVYLCASSGGRTGANVLTFGAGSRLTVL.

V and J are TRBV7-8 and TRBJ2-3; no reliable D call. V was trimmed by 6 bases and J by 2 bases, leaving 9 bases between them. The CDR3 contains 13 residues. CDR1 SGHVS and CDR2 FQNEAQ come from the germline V gene. The chain's CDR3 is CASSGLSTDTQYF. The CDR3, as DNA: TGTGCCAGCAGTGGGTTGTCCACAGATACGCAGTATTTT.

This clonotype was counted a few times. The rearrangement joins TRBV7-6 to TRBJ1-4, with D possibly being TRBD1 (5 bases). Germline CDR1 reads SGHVS; CDR2 reads FNYEAQ. V shed 2 bases and J shed 8 bases, with 18 bases lying between them. The CDR3 loop spans 16 amino acids. CDR3 loop: CASSLMLRDVGEKLFF. DNA for the CDR3: TGTGCCAGCAGCTTAATGTTACGGGACGTCGGGGAAAAACTGTTTTTT.

The rearrangement joins TRBV24-1 to TRBJ1-2; D unresolved. Between the trimmed V and J ends, which lost 3 bases and 2 bases, there was a span of 6 bases. The germline V gene has CDR1 KGHDR and CDR2 SFDVKD. There are 13 residues in the CDR3. CDR3 DNA: TGTGCCACCAGTGATCCCAGGAACTATGGCTACACCTTC. Residues: CATSDPRNYGYTF.

This clonotype turned up a few times. The chain is built from TRBV10-1 and TRBJ2-2, with 9 bases fitting TRBD2. Per germline, CDR1 WNHNN and CDR2 SYGVQD (reference sequence). The CDR3 contains 15 residues. Trimming cost V 4 bases and J 0 bases; bases outside gene matches: 0. Written as DNA, the CDR3 is TGCGCCAGCAGTGGCGGGGGGGCGAACACCGGGGAGCTGTTTTTT. Translating gives CASSGGGANTGELFF.

The rearrangement uses TRBV20-1 and TRBJ1-5; the D is unclear. V was trimmed by 6 bases and J by 2 bases, leaving 20 bases between them. Germline CDR1 DFQATT, CDR2 SNEGSKA (reference sequence). The CDR3 is 16 residues long. This CDR3 reads CSAPTSRIGGNQPQHF. The DNA of the CDR3 is TGCAGTGCCCCAACGAGCAGGATCGGTGGCAATCAGCCCCAGCATTTT.

This clonotype was detected a few times. This chain connects TRBV20-1 to TRBJ2-1; 8 bases align to TRBD1. Germline-derived CDR1 and CDR2 are DFQATT and SNEGSKA (reference sequence). The CDR3 has 14 amino acids. The junction had 6 bases not matched to a gene; V was cut back by 5 bases and J by 3 bases. The CDR3 sequence: CSAPFTGGYNEQFF. The DNA for the CDR3 is TGCAGTGCTCCATTCACAGGGGGCTACAATGAGCAGTTCTTC.

This clonotype was detected a few times. The CDR3, as DNA: TGTGCCAGCAGTTCCAGGACAGGTAGAATGTACTTC. As protein: CASSSRTGRMYF. The chain links TRBV12-3 or TRBV12-4 to TRBJ2-7; TRBD1 agrees at 7 bases. The J segment lost 12 bases and the V segment lost 4 bases, leaving 9 bases of the junction unmatched. The CDR3 is 12 residues long.

On this clonotype: This could be a read error, since a much larger clone is one nucleotide away. The chain couples TRBV28 to TRBJ1-1; the D is unclear. The CDR3 has 16 amino acids. V lost 6 bases and J lost 4, with 21 bases in between. Germline CDR1 MDHEN, CDR2 SYDVKM. CDR3 protein: CASSFSFSVGITEAFF. The CDR3 bases are TGTGCCAGCAGCTTTTCCTTTTCGGTGGGGATCACTGAAGCTTTCTTT.

This sequence joins TRBV20-1 and TRBJ2-2; 9 bases are a match to TRBD1. Trimming removed 6 bases from V and 4 bases from J; junction bases left unmatched: 6. Germline CDR1 DFQATT, CDR2 SNEGSKA (reference sequence). CDR3 size: 14 residues. The CDR3 spells CSAEGQGGTGELFF. CDR3 DNA: TGCAGTGCCGAGGGACAGGGCGGCACCGGGGAGCTGTTTTTT.

Ten or more counts support this clonotype. The CDR3 sequence: CASSQDSTGQGDLNTEAFF. The CDR3 nucleotides read TGTGCCAGCAGCCAAGATTCTACAGGACAGGGGGATTTGAACACTGAAGCTTTCTTT. This chain uses TRBV4-2 with TRBJ1-1; 10 nucleotides agree with TRBD1. CDR1 is LGHNA, CDR2 YNFKEQ, per germline. J was trimmed by 0 bases and V by 0 bases; bases with no gene match: 10. CDR3 size: 19 residues.

This clonotype was picked up one time. The chain couples TRBV29-1 to TRBJ2-3; D perhaps matches TRBD2 (7 bases). Germline V gene lookup returns CDR1 SQVTM and CDR2 ANQGSEA. Trimming took off 6 bases at V and 0 bases at J, with 16 bases between the two ends. This CDR3 is built from 15 residues. The CDR3: CSVFLGGPSTDTQYF. CDR3 sequence (DNA): TGCAGCGTCTTCCTCGGGGGGCCCAGCACAGATACGCAGTATTTT.

This chain joins TRBV7-9 and TRBJ2-5, with D unclear. CDR3 length: 16 amino acids. V was pared by 5 bases and J by 1 base, with 17 bases between. The V gene's germline CDR1 is SEHNR and CDR2 FQNEAQ (reference sequence). The CDR3 DNA sequence: TGTGCCAGCAGCACCGACCTAAAACAGATCCAAGAGACCCAGTACTTC. This sequence encodes CASSTDLKQIQETQYF. Supplemented by reference TRBV7-9 and TRBJ2-5, the full variable domain reads DTGVSQNPRHKITKRGQNVTFRCDPISEHNRLYWYRQTLGQGPEFLTYFQNEAQLEKSRLLSDRFSAERPKGSFSTLEIQRTEQGDSAMYLCASSTDLKQIQETQYFGPGTRLLVL.

The chain carries TRBV11-2 and TRBJ2-5; the match to TRBD2 covers 11 bases. Germline CDR1 is SGHAT and CDR2 is FQNNGV. Losses at the gene ends were 1 base for V and 1 base for J; bases not matched to a gene: 5. The CDR3 contains 17 residues. The CDR3 DNA follows: TGTGCCAGCAGCTTAGGTCGTCTAGCGGGGGGCCAAGAGACCCAGTACTTC. It translates to CASSLGRLAGGQETQYF. The variable domain in full, with the rest retrieved from reference TRBV11-2 and TRBJ2-5, is EAGVAQSPRYKIIEKRQSVAFWCNPISGHATLYWYQQILGQGPKLLIQFQNNGVVDDSQLPKDRFSAERLKGVDSTLKIQPAKLEDSAVYLCASSLGRLAGGQETQYFGPGTRLLVL.

The rearrangement joins TRBV24-1 to TRBJ2-6; 7 nucleotides match TRBD1. There are 16 residues in the CDR3. Germline loops: CDR1 KGHDR, CDR2 SFDVKD. V lost 6 bases, J lost 0 bases, and 4 bases stayed unmatched. The CDR3 bases are TGTGCCACCAGTAGCAGGGACAGCTCTGGGGCCAACGTCCTGACTTTC. Amino acid sequence: CATSSRDSSGANVLTF.

The rearrangement uses TRBV7-2 and TRBJ1-2; D gene ambiguous. V lost 4 bases to trimming and J lost 3 bases, with 12 bases between them. The germline V gene encodes CDR1 SGHTA and CDR2 FQGNSA. The CDR3 extends over 14 amino acids. In nucleotides, the CDR3 is TGTGCCAGCAGCTGGCGGGGAATACACTATGGCTACACCTTC. Amino acid sequence: CASSWRGIHYGYTF.

The rearrangement links TRBV12-3 or TRBV12-4 to TRBJ2-4; tentative D call: TRBD1 (5 bases). The length of the CDR3 is 16 residues. Trimming shortened V by 4 bases and J by 0 bases, and 13 bases separated the two germline ends. The CDR3 is CASSSTPTVAKNIQYF. The CDR3 DNA reads TGTGCCAGCAGTTCTACTCCGACAGTAGCCAAAAACATTCAGTACTTC.

There are many counts of this clonotype. The germline gene is not matched at one end of the junction; a read error may be the cause. This chain connects TRBV20-1 to TRBJ2-4; a possible D gene is TRBD2 (7 bases). CDR3 length: 13 residues. Germline V gene sequence: CDR1 DFQATT, CDR2 SNEGSKA (reference sequence). The CDR3 loop is CSARDRGRDIQHF. In DNA, the CDR3 is TGCAGTGCTAGAGATAGAGGGAGGGACATTCAGCACTTC.

This clonotype was seen a few times. V and J are TRBV21-1 and TRBJ2-7; the D call of TRBD1 is as the table states it, not checked on the DNA. TRBV21-1 is an annotated pseudogene. CDR3 length: 16 amino acids. The CDR3 region has the DNA TGTGCCAGCAGCAAAGTTCCCCCGTCCCTTTGCTCCGAGCAGTACTTC. Translated: CASSKVPPSLCSEQYF.

This clonotype was recorded a few times. The rearrangement joins TRBV5-1 to TRBJ2-7; TRBD1 matches 8 bases. Germline CDR1 SGHRS, CDR2 YFSETQ. The CDR3 loop spans 15 amino acids. With V trimmed by 4 bases and J by 0 bases, 6 bases remained unmatched. The CDR3: CASSPWTGSSYEQYF. In nucleotides, the CDR3 is TGCGCCAGCAGCCCCTGGACAGGGTCCTCCTACGAGCAGTACTTC.

This clonotype has only a few counts. This chain joins TRBV20-1 and TRBJ2-7; possible D gene TRBD2, 6 bases. V lost 6 bases to trimming and J lost 2 bases, with 23 bases between them. CDR1 is DFQATT, CDR2 SNEGSKA, per germline (reference sequence). The CDR3 runs 16 residues. CDR3 nucleotides: TGCAGTGCGCGCCCCGGGACTTTCCGACTACCCTACGAGCAGTACTTC. The encoded protein is CSARPGTFRLPYEQYF.

This clonotype was counted a few times. The chain carries TRBV6-5 and TRBJ1-2; D gene unclear. Germline CDR1 is MNHEY and CDR2 is SVGAGI. The CDR3 is 12 residues long. V lost 3 bases to trimming and J lost 0 bases, with 2 bases between them. CDR3 sequence reads: CASSYANYGYTF. CDR3 DNA: TGTGCCAGCAGTTATGCTAACTATGGCTACACCTTC.

At least ten counts were recorded for this clonotype. The CDR3 loop reads CASSLAPSGTVPSNQPQHF. For the CDR3, the DNA is TGTGCCAGCAGCTTAGCACCTTCCGGGACAGTACCTAGCAATCAGCCCCAGCATTTT. The chain recombines TRBV11-1 with TRBJ1-5, with TRBD1 identical over 7 bases. The germline CDR1 and CDR2 sequences are SGHAT and FQDESV (reference sequence). This CDR3 spans 19 amino acids. The J segment lost 0 bases and the V segment lost 0 bases, leaving 11 bases of the junction unmatched.

In this sample, this clonotype turned up many times. The V call is TRBV7-9, the J call TRBJ2-7, with D maybe TRBD1 (5 bases). Looked up from germline, CDR1 is SEHNR and CDR2 is FQNEAQ (reference sequence). V was cut by 4 bases and J by 1 base, with 8 bases left in between. This CDR3 region has 13 residues. CDR3 sequence: CASSSDSSYEQYF. CDR3 coding DNA: TGTGCCAGCAGCTCTGACAGTTCCTACGAGCAGTACTTC.